This T cell receptor (beta chain) appears in the sequencing data of a study of T-cell memory formation after mild COVID-19. Study at large: Most TCR clusters belonged to a single donor.

TCRdb re-called the 5' RACE reads through MiXCR, storing one row per CDR3 protein. This repertoire shows nearly 350,000 distinct CDR3 sequences, 10% to 15% found once; its top ten account for about 21%. This clonotype showed up just a few times. Its antigen is as yet unknown. General study results and limits: Shrinking CD4+ clones resided mostly in CM and EM, and CD8+ ones in EMRA. From day 15 to 85, contracting clones were balanced between CD4 and CD8, whereas later expanders leaned toward CD4+. Pre-infection memory showed some responding clones, and this suggested that cross-reactive memory joined.

There are 12 residues in the CDR3. In germline, CDR1 is SQVTM, CDR2 ANQGSEA. Deletions cut 6 bases from V and 7 bases from J, with 13 bases between. This TCR derives from a man aged 18 to 30 who had mild COVID-19 (a few samples of this study predate the infection). Cell type and time point are not known. The chain is built from TRBV29-1 and TRBJ2-1; D perhaps matches TRBD2 (7 bases). Sequencing input: PBMCs or a T cell subset sorted from them (not recorded which). The CDR3 region is CSVGGRINEQFF. CDR3 DNA sequence: TGCAGCGTGGGGGGGCGCATAAATGAGCAGTTCTTC.